Presented here are 20 T cell receptor beta chains from one specimen sequenced in a study of tumor-infiltrating lymphocytes in primary liver carcinoma. Reverse transcription of roughly 0.5 ug total RNA with a constant-region primer produced TCR beta cDNA. For TCR beta, libraries were produced by three nested multiplex PCR rounds using slightly modified ARM-PCR. The first two PCR rounds used TRBV1-TRBV30 primers with a Cbeta primer, nine to eleven cycles each. TCRdb fed the multiplex PCR reads into MiXCR, producing one record per CDR3 protein. The sample lists roughly 91,000 distinct CDR3 sequences, roughly 69% seen once, with about 9.2% in the top ten. DNA and RNA were both co-extracted from around 20-30 mg of bulk tissue that had not been sorted. The sample consisted of liver tumor tissue from sampling region 5. Subset meaning: tumor region T5, tumor centre. Receptor source: a woman aged 55-75 years with primary liver carcinoma and hepatitis B virus infection.

In regard to this clonotype: An end of the junction does not agree with germline; a read error may underlie this. V gene TRBV7-9 combines with J gene TRBJ1-1, with D hard to call. The CDR3 length is 13 residues. Germline V lookup: CDR1 SEHNR, CDR2 FQNEAQ (reference sequence). The CDR3 nucleotides are TGTACCAGTAAAATGGGAGGAAACACTGAAGCTTTCTTT. Its protein product is CTSKMGGNTEAFF. The full variable domain, its missing parts supplied by reference TRBV7-9 and TRBJ1-1, is DTGVSQNPRHKITKRGQNVTFRCDPISEHNRLYWYRQTLGQGPEFLTYFQNEAQLEKSRLLSDRFSAERPKGSFSTLEIQRTEQGDSAMYLCTSKMGGNTEAFFGQGTRLTVV.

Concerning this clonotype itself: A much larger clone is a single base away; this may be a read error. The chain is built from TRBV5-4 and TRBJ2-7; D gene ambiguous. This CDR3 is 15 amino acids long. Germline V gene data show CDR1 as SGHNT and CDR2 as YYREEE (reference sequence). The DNA of the CDR3 is TGTGCCAGCAGCTTGGGGGCCGCGAGCTCCTACAAGCAGTACTTC. It is translated as CASSLGAASSYKQYF.

This clonotype showed up just a few times. A junction boundary mismatches the germline segment, possibly from a read error. The rearrangement uses TRBV5-1 and TRBJ2-2; D is tentatively TRBD1 or TRBD2 (5 bases each). Germline V lookup: CDR1 SGHRS, CDR2 YFSETQ. This CDR3 has 15 amino acids. The CDR3: CASSSGQGTTGELLF. The CDR3 nucleotides read TGCGCCAGCAGTTCGGGGCAGGGTACAACCGGGGAGCTGCTTTTT.

This clonotype was observed many times. Possible read error: a much larger clone is one base away. The rearrangement uses TRBV29-1 and TRBJ2-1; D is possibly TRBD1 or TRBD2 (5 bases each). Per germline, CDR1 SQVTM and CDR2 ANQGSEA. The CDR3 has 12 amino acids. The chain's CDR3 is CSVTGLNNGQFF. The CDR3 DNA reads as TGCAGCGTTACGGGGCTTAACAATGGGCAGTTCTTC.

This clonotype was seen a single time. Given a much more abundant clone one base away, this may be a read error. The V gene is TRBV28, the J gene TRBJ2-1, with a tentative D call TRBD1 (5 bases). Per germline, CDR1 MDHEN and CDR2 SYDVKM. This CDR3 region has 15 residues. In nucleotides, the CDR3 is TGTGCCAGCAGTTTTTTCAGGGCGTCCTACAATGAGCAGTCCTTC. Translated: CASSFFRASYNEQSF.

This clonotype is deemed medium-sized. The V call is TRBV11-2, the J call TRBJ2-1; D may correspond to TRBD1 or TRBD2 (5 bases each). The germline V and J ends were trimmed by 2 bases and 4 bases, with 9 bases remaining between them. Germline CDR1 is SGHAT and CDR2 is FQNNGV. CDR3 length equals 14 residues. The CDR3 DNA is TGTGCCAGCAGCTTAAGTGGGACGTACAATGAGCAGTTCTTC. Translated: CASSLSGTYNEQFF.

The chain combines TRBV5-1 with TRBJ2-1; TRBD2 aligns across 14 bases. The germline V gene has CDR1 SGHRS and CDR2 YFSETQ. The ends lost 5 bases at V and 7 bases at J; junction bases unmatched: 5. This CDR3 has 15 residues. The CDR3 bases are TGCGCCAGCAGGGCCGGGACTAGCGGGAGTAATGAGCAGTTCTTC. Translation gives CASRAGTSGSNEQFF.

As to this clonotype: This could be a read error, since a much larger clone is one nucleotide away. This chain links TRBV12-3 or TRBV12-4 with TRBJ1-2, with D perhaps matching TRBD1 (5 bases). The CDR3 covers 14 residues. V lost 6 bases to trimming and J lost 10 bases, with 21 bases between them. CDR3 loop: CASSRDGNLGDYTF. Here the CDR3 DNA reads TGTGCCAGCAGCCGGGACGGAAACCTCGGGGACTACACCTTC.

A note on this clonotype: This may arise from a read error, as a much more abundant clone is one base away. The chain employs TRBV28 and TRBJ2-3; perhaps TRBD2 as D (5 bases). The CDR3 spans 14 residues. Germline CDR1 and CDR2: MDHEN and SYDVKM. The CDR3 protein is CASSSPTEGDTRYF. CDR3 DNA sequence: TGTGCCAGCAGTTCACCCACCGAGGGAGATACGCGGTATTTT.

The chain is built from TRBV5-1 and TRBJ2-1, with D perhaps assigned TRBD1 or TRBD2 (5 bases each). Germline V CDR1 and CDR2: SGHRS, YFSETQ. CDR3 size: 15 residues. Trimming took 4 bases from V and 11 from J, leaving 22 bases between them. This CDR3 is CASSPRDPRHNKQFF. The CDR3 DNA follows: TGCGCCAGCAGCCCTCGGGACCCGCGCCATAATAAGCAGTTCTTC.

Worth noting for this clonotype: One end of the junction varies from germline; a read error may be responsible. The chain carries TRBV11-2 and TRBJ2-1; D is perhaps TRBD2 (5 bases). Germline-derived CDR1 and CDR2 are SGHAT and FQNNGV. The length of the CDR3 is 16 residues. The CDR3 loop reads CASSFSRELVGNEQLF. As DNA, the CDR3 is TGTGCCAGCAGCTTCTCTAGGGAACTAGTGGGAAATGAACAGCTCTTC.

This clonotype was picked up a small number of times. A much more abundant neighbour one base away suggests this may be a read error. The rearrangement uses TRBV7-8 and TRBJ1-1; D is unresolved. Germline CDR1 SGHVS, CDR2 FQNEAQ. The CDR3 sequence is 15 residues long. V dropped 6 bases and J dropped 0 bases, with 14 bases sitting between them. This CDR3 reads CASSSIKLLNTEAFF. CDR3 bases: TGTGCCAGCAGTTCAATTAAACTTCTGAACACTGAAGCTTTCTTT.

Comment on this clonotype: At one end, the junction sequence differs from germline, possibly due to a read error. The J gene is TRBJ2-3, the V gene TRBV5-5; no reliable D call. The germline CDR1 and CDR2 sequences are SGHKS and YYEKEE (reference sequence). The CDR3 totals 16 residues. The CDR3 DNA reads as TGTGCCAGCAGCTTGGGCGTTGCGAGAGTGGCCGATACACAGTATTTT. Translation: CASSLGVARVADTQYF.

The chain carries TRBV11-2 and TRBJ2-1, with D possibly TRBD2 on 6 matching bases. V lost 7 bases and J 3 bases, leaving 37 bases between the germline ends. Germline CDR1 SGHAT, CDR2 FQNNGV. The CDR3 contains 22 residues. Here the CDR3 DNA reads TGTGCCAGCATCAGAACCCCTCGGGCTAGCGAGATCTGGACACGGGACTACAATGAGCAGTTCTTC. It translates to CASIRTPRASEIWTRDYNEQFF.

Concerning this clonotype: One end of the junction fails to match germline, which may point to a read error. The gene calls are TRBV5-6 and TRBJ2-4; no reliable D call. Germline V gene sequence: CDR1 SGHDT, CDR2 YYEEEE. CDR3 length equals 16 residues. The chain's CDR3 is CATSLLQSLAKNIQYF. The CDR3 DNA sequence: TGTGCCACCAGCTTACTACAGTCACTAGCCAAAAACATTCAGTACTTC. Combining the CDR3 with reference TRBV5-6 and TRBJ2-4 gives the whole variable domain DAGVTQSPTHLIKTRGQQVTLRCSPKSGHDTVSWYQQALGQGPQFIFQYYEEEERQRGNFPDRFSGHQFPNYSSELNVNALLLGDSALYLCATSLLQSLAKNIQYFGAGTRLSVL.

V usage is TRBV10-3 and J usage is TRBJ2-1; TRBD2 matches at 13 bases. J gave up 10 bases and V 6 bases, and 3 bases lay outside the gene matches. The V gene's germline CDR1 is ENHRY and CDR2 SYGVKD. The CDR3 covers 13 residues. CDR3 amino acids: CAISGLAGAEQFF. The CDR3 bases are TGTGCCATCAGCGGACTAGCGGGAGCCGAGCAGTTCTTC.

The CDR3 DNA reads TGTGCCATCGGTTTCGCATCCGGGGATACGCAGTATTTT. Translated, it gives CAIGFASGDTQYF. V is TRBV6-5 and J is TRBJ2-3, with no clear D. The V and J ends lost 10 bases and 6 bases respectively, with 17 bases between them. This CDR3 is 13 amino acids long. Germline values: CDR1 MNHEY, CDR2 SVGAGI.

To note about this clonotype: One end of the junction varies from germline; a read error may be responsible. This sequence joins TRBV28 and TRBJ2-7, with no clear D. The CDR3 has 13 residues. Germline V CDR1 and CDR2: MDHEN, SYDVKM. The DNA for the CDR3 is TGTGCAAGCAGCTTGACATGCGCCGGGGAGCAGTACTTC. As protein: CASSLTCAGEQYF.

This clonotype showed up just a few times. The junction and the germline gene differ at one end; a read error may be behind it. The chain joins TRBV6-5 to TRBJ1-5, with 7 bases matching TRBD1. This CDR3 contains 14 residues. Germline-derived CDR1 and CDR2 are MNHEY and SVGAGI. DNA for the CDR3: TGTGCCAGTAGAAAGACAGGGAGGAATCAGTCCCAGCATTTT. The encoded protein is CASRKTGRNQSQHF.

This clonotype was observed once. Given the absence of the conserved phenylalanine or tryptophan at the CDR3 end, a read error is likely. Here the CDR3 DNA reads TGTGCCATTATCCCTGGGGGGACAGGGAACTACGAGCAGTACTTA. As protein: CAIIPGGTGNYEQYL. The V gene is TRBV10-3, the J gene TRBJ2-7; 9 bases match TRBD1. CDR1 is ENHRY, CDR2 SYGVKD, per germline. CDR3 length: 15 amino acids. The V gene end was trimmed by 9 bases and the J gene end by 3 bases; junction bases not matched to a gene: 12.